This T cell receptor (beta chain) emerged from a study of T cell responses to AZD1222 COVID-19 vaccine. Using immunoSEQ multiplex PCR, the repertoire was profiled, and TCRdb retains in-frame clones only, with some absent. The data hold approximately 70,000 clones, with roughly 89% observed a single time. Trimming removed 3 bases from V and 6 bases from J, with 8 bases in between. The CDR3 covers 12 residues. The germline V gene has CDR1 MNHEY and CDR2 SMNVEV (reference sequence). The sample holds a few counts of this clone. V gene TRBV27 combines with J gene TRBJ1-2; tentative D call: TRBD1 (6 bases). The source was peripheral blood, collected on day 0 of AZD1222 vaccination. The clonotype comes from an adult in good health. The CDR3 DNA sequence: TGTGCCAGCAGTTTGGCAGGGGATGGCTACACCTTC. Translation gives CASSLAGDGYTF.